This T cell receptor (beta chain) was recorded in a study of tissue T cells after allogeneic stem cell transplantation. Whole-study findings and limits: Anatomically similar tissues had similar TCR repertoires within each patient.

Per the germline V gene, CDR1 is NSQYPW and CDR2 is LRSPGD (reference sequence). With V trimmed by 4 bases and J by 3 bases, 2 bases remained unmatched. The CDR3 length is 14 residues. With regard to this clone: Its cognate antigen is unknown. The listed genes are named as in mouse. From the germline J gene comes the end of the CDR3, since the read stops 1 residue before it.

The table came from immunoSEQ multiplex PCR; TCRdb's copy has only in-frame clones and leaves some out. The profile shows 20,000 to 25,000 clones, 69% of them singletons. The material sequenced was blood. This rearrangement joins TRBV1 to TRBJ2-4; 9 nucleotides line up with TRBD1. This TCR came from a female BALB/c mouse in good health. For the strain, the MHC haplotype given is H2-d. Incomplete CDR3 DNA: TGCACCTGCAGTGTTGACAGGGGGCAAAACACCTTGTAC. It is translated as CTCSVDRGQNTLY. From start to end, the CDR3 is CTCSVDRGQNTLYF.